This T cell receptor beta chain was observed in a study of blood T cell repertoires in COVID-19. Background on the study: T cells, B-cell-depleted T cells, or PBMCs supplied cDNA or gDNA.

Methods used by the authors: Estimation of nucleated cell counts was performed using reference gene primer amplification. Only in-frame clones appear in the TCRdb table, and some are missing; sequencing was by immunoSEQ multiplex PCR. That table supplies the V and J calls and clone size; D and trimming were determined from the DNA. The sample carries approximately 300,000 clones, 75% to 90% recorded once. This CDR3 has 16 amino acids. The germline V and J ends were trimmed by 3 bases and 4 bases, with 19 bases remaining between them. Germline CDR1 and CDR2: DFQATT and SNEGSKA (reference sequence). The receptor was derived from a man between 40 and 49 years old with acute or convalescent COVID-19. Sequences were obtained from peripheral blood. The rearrangement links TRBV20-1 to TRBJ2-1; D call uncertain. The CDR3 region has the DNA TGCAGTGCTAGTGAGCCTGCCAGGAACTTTTACAATGAGCAGTTCTTC. Translating gives CSASEPARNFYNEQFF.